This is a list of T cell receptor beta chains from one sample in a study of cytomegalovirus exposure and HLA in healthy donors. Profiled with immunoSEQ multiplex PCR; TCRdb holds only in-frame clones, not every one. The data hold some 130,000 clones, with 79% observed a single time. The sequencing input was PBMCs. These receptors were obtained from a man younger than 35 in good health and CMV-seronegative. Both conserved end residues are part of each CDR3. The order of the fields is D gene, J gene, V gene, clone size, CDR3 protein, CDR3 DNA. A D gene is named only where the DNA matches it firmly. The size of a clone is reported for some rows only, either as once, few or many, or as a class for expanded clones.

NA,TRBJ2-2,TRBV30,NA,CACRGVGELFF,TGTGCCTGCCGCGGGGTCGGGGAGCTGTTTTTT
NA,TRBJ1-3,TRBV5-1,NA,CASSKAAGRDVSGNTIYF,TGCGCCAGCAGCAAAGCGGCAGGGAGGGACGTCTCTGGAAACACCATATATTTT
NA,TRBJ1-3,TRBV7-2,once,CASSLYFRNTIYF,TGTGCCAGCAGCCTATACTTTAGAAACACCATATATTTT
TRBD2,TRBJ2-5,TRBV7-9,NA,CASRPPGLAGATNQETQYF,TGTGCCAGCAGACCACCGGGACTAGCGGGGGCCACCAACCAAGAGACCCAGTACTTC
NA,TRBJ2-3,TRBV7-2,NA,CASSTGTDTQYF,TGTGCCAGCAGCACAGGCACAGATACGCAGTATTTT
NA,TRBJ2-7,TRBV6-1,NA,CASREGPILTEQYF,TGTGCCAGCAGGGAGGGGCCTATCCTCACCGAGCAGTACTTC
NA,TRBJ2-7,TRBV6-1,NA,CASSDGQGPYEQYF,TGTGCCAGCAGTGACGGGCAGGGCCCCTACGAGCAGTACTTC
NA,TRBJ1-1,TRBV30,NA,CAWRRGGNTEAFF,TGTGCCTGGAGGAGAGGGGGGAACACTGAAGCTTTCTTT
TRBD1,TRBJ1-1,TRBV7-9,once,CASSPQGGTEAFF,TGTGCCAGCAGCCCACAGGGGGGAACTGAAGCTTTCTTT
NA,TRBJ1-6,TRBV7-5,NA,CARSGRTPPRQSYNSPLHF,TGTGCCAGAAGCGGCCGGACACCCCCAAGACAGTCCTATAATTCACCCCTCCACTTT
NA,TRBJ2-7,TRBV4-2,NA,CASSQDREYEQYF,TGTGCCAGCAGCCAAGACAGGGAATACGAGCAGTACTTC
NA,TRBJ1-2,TRBV6-5,few,CASSSNRAAFF,TGTGCCAGCAGTAGCAACAGGGCTGCCTTCTTC
NA,TRBJ1-2,TRBV7-8,once,CASSLRGWQGYGYTF,TGTGCCAGCAGCTTAAGAGGTTGGCAGGGCTATGGCTACACCTTC
TRBD1,TRBJ2-1,TRBV9,few,CASSVADRQPYMNEQFF,TGTGCCAGCAGCGTAGCGGACAGGCAGCCCTACATGAATGAGCAGTTCTTC
TRBD1,TRBJ1-4,TRBV18,NA,CASSKSTGGGEKLFF,TGTGCCAGCTCAAAATCGACAGGGGGCGGTGAAAAACTGTTTTTT
NA,TRBJ2-3,TRBV29-1,NA,CSVDGIASTDTQYF,TGCAGCGTTGATGGTATAGCTTCCACAGATACGCAGTATTTT
NA,TRBJ2-7,TRBV5-6,NA,CASRLLRQSYEQYF,TGTGCCAGCAGGCTGCTACGACAGTCCTACGAGCAGTACTTC
NA,TRBJ1-1,TRBV13,NA,CASSLGRGRAAEAFF,TGTGCCAGCAGCTTAGGCCGGGGGAGGGCCGCTGAAGCTTTCTTT
NA,TRBJ1-6,TRBV5-1,NA,CASSLGLRYYNSPLHF,TGCGCCAGCAGCTTGGGCCTCCGGTATTATAATTCACCCCTCCACTTT
NA,TRBJ1-2,TRBV7-9,once,CASSFPGANYGYTF,TGTGCCAGCAGCTTTCCCGGGGCTAACTATGGCTACACCTTC
NA,TRBJ2-7,TRBV5-6,NA,CASSLSGREQYF,TGTGCCAGCAGCTTAAGCGGTCGCGAGCAGTACTTC
NA,TRBJ2-7,TRBV19,NA,CASSHPPSGSYEQYF,TGTGCCAGTAGTCATCCCCCTAGTGGGAGCTACGAGCAGTACTTC
NA,TRBJ1-1,TRBV4-3,NA,CASSQDPAARVAEAFF,TGCGCCAGCAGCCAAGATCCGGCGGCGCGGGTAGCTGAAGCTTTCTTT
NA,TRBJ2-1,TRBV7-9,once,CASSLAGTEGIEQFF,TGTGCCAGCAGCTTGGCCGGGACGGAGGGCATTGAGCAGTTCTTC
NA,TRBJ2-7,TRBV4-2,NA,CASSQGTSYEQYF,TGTGCCAGCAGCCAGGGCACCAGCTACGAGCAGTACTTC
TRBD2,TRBJ2-2,TRBV7-3,once,CASSKNSGGLNTGELFF,TGTGCCAGCAGCAAAAACAGCGGGGGCCTTAACACCGGGGAGCTGTTTTTT
NA,TRBJ1-6,TRBV30,NA,CAWSAEGSSYNSPLHF,TGTGCCTGGAGTGCTGAGGGTAGCTCCTATAATTCACCCCTCCACTTT
NA,TRBJ1-2,TRBV27,NA,CASSRRGGVNGYTF,TGTGCCAGCAGTCGCCGGGGGGGGGTCAATGGCTACACCTTC
TRBD1,TRBJ2-3,TRBV5-1,once,CASSPTRTGGDTQYF,TGCGCCAGCAGCCCTACTAGGACAGGGGGAGATACGCAGTATTTT
NA,TRBJ1-2,TRBV7-2,NA,CASSYRLGGNNYGYTF,TGTGCCAGCAGCTATCGGTTGGGGGGGAACAACTATGGCTACACCTTC
NA,TRBJ2-1,TRBV7-9,NA,CASSLGTELSDEQFF,TGTGCCAGCAGCTTAGGTACCGAACTTTCGGATGAGCAGTTCTTC
TRBD2,TRBJ2-3,TRBV5-1,NA,CASSPIAGSTDTQYF,TGCGCCAGCAGCCCTATAGCGGGGTCCACAGATACGCAGTATTTT
TRBD1,TRBJ1-2,TRBV19,NA,CASSIPPRTGHINYGYTF,TGTGCCAGTAGTATCCCCCCGAGGACAGGGCATATTAACTATGGCTACACCTTC
NA,TRBJ2-3,TRBV5-6,NA,CASSLSMAAASTDTQYF,TGTGCCAGCAGCTTGAGTATGGCAGCGGCTAGCACAGATACGCAGTATTTT
NA,TRBJ2-5,TRBV5-1,NA,CASSHIDREETQYF,TGCGCCAGCAGCCACATAGACCGGGAAGAGACCCAGTACTTC
TRBD1,TRBJ1-1,TRBV9,NA,CASSGTTGGTEAFF,TGTGCCAGCAGCGGAACGACAGGGGGCACTGAAGCTTTCTTT
NA,TRBJ1-2,TRBV5-1,NA,CASSLVGDLEAYTF,TGCGCCAGCAGCTTAGTTGGTGACTTAGAAGCCTACACCTTC
NA,TRBJ1-6,TRBV5-1,few,CASSLEEERPLHF,TGCGCCAGCAGCTTGGAAGAGGAAAGGCCCCTCCACTTT
NA,TRBJ1-2,TRBV11-2,few,CASSSPKTGGGYTF,TGTGCCAGCAGCTCCCCCAAGACAGGCGGCGGCTACACCTTC
TRBD1,TRBJ1-5,TRBV18,NA,CASSANRGPDQPQHF,TGTGCCAGCTCAGCGAACAGGGGGCCAGATCAGCCCCAGCATTTT
TRBD1,TRBJ1-4,TRBV25-1,NA,CASSDISGTANEKLFF,TGTGCCAGCAGTGACATCTCCGGGACAGCAAATGAAAAACTGTTTTTT
NA,TRBJ1-6,TRBV4-3,NA,CASSPQATGSPLHF,TGCGCCAGCAGCCCCCAGGCCACGGGGTCACCCCTCCACTTT
TRBD1,TRBJ1-2,TRBV19,NA,CASSGGTGGYGYTF,TGTGCCAGTAGTGGAGGGACAGGTGGCTATGGCTACACCTTC
TRBD1,TRBJ2-2,TRBV7-2,NA,CASSSSGGPGELFF,TGTGCCAGCAGCTCCTCAGGGGGCCCCGGGGAGCTGTTTTTT
NA,TRBJ2-7,TRBV18,NA,CASSSTGSEQYF,TGTGCCAGCTCAAGTACAGGGTCCGAGCAGTACTTC
NA,TRBJ1-4,TRBV5-6,NA,CASSLRRLADEKLFF,TGTGCCAGCAGCTTGAGGCGCCTGGCGGATGAAAAACTGTTTTTT
NA,TRBJ1-2,TRBV7-2,NA,CASSPSYDKVGGYTF,TGTGCCAGCAGCCCTAGCTACGACAAGGTTGGTGGCTACACCTTC
TRBD1,TRBJ2-5,TRBV15,NA,CATSPARDRAGETQYF,TGTGCCACCAGTCCGGCCCGGGACAGGGCTGGAGAGACCCAGTACTTC
TRBD1,TRBJ1-2,TRBV19,NA,CASTGTGEGYTF,TGTGCCAGTACCGGGACAGGGGAAGGCTACACCTTC